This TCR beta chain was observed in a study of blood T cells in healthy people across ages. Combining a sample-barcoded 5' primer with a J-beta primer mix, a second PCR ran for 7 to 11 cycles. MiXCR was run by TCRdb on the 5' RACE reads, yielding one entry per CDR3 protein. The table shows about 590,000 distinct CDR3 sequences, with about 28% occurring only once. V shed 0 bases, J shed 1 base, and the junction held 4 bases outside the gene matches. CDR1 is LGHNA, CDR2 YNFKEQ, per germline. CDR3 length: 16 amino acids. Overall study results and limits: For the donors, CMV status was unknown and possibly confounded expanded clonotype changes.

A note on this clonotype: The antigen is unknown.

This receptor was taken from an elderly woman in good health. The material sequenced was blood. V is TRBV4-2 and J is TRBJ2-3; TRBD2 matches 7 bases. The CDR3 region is CASSQETAGGTDTQYF. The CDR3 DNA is TGTGCCAGCAGCCAAGAGACGGCGGGGGGCACAGATACGCAGTATTTT.